The 14 T cell receptor beta chains given below trace back to one sample, sequenced in a study of T cells in tuberculosis. Some clones are missing from TCRdb's copy, which holds only in-frame ones; the method was immunoSEQ multiplex PCR. The profile shows about 45,000 clones, 90% to 95% of them singletons. Sequencing was carried out using PBMCs. The receptors were sampled from a donor aged 10 to 29 with latent tuberculosis or without tuberculosis infection. Some clones in this sample may be carry-over from other donors' samples.

The J gene is TRBJ2-1, the V gene TRBV4-3; 8 nucleotides agree with TRBD2. CDR1 is LGHNA, CDR2 YSLEER, per germline. The CDR3 has 17 amino acids. With 0 bases clipped from V and 6 bases from J, the junction kept 10 bases outside the gene matches. The CDR3 loop reads CASSQDSDGRASNEQFF. For the CDR3, the DNA is TGCGCCAGCAGCCAAGATTCTGACGGGAGGGCCAGCAATGAGCAGTTCTTC.

This rearrangement joins TRBV2 to TRBJ1-1, with a possible D match to TRBD1 (5 bases). Trimming pared 3 bases from V and 5 bases from J, leaving 7 bases between. The CDR3 consists of 12 residues. Germline CDR1 and CDR2: SNHLY and FYNNEI. DNA of the CDR3: TGTGCCAGCAGTGACCAGGGTACTGAAGCTTTCTTT. This gives the protein CASSDQGTEAFF.

This chain links TRBV29-1 with TRBJ2-3; no reliable D call. The V gene's germline CDR1 is SQVTM and CDR2 ANQGSEA. Trimming shortened V by 3 bases and J by 2 bases, and 12 bases separated the two germline ends. The CDR3 has 14 amino acids. The CDR3 nucleotides read TGCAGCGTTGACGGTCACAGCTTCACAGATACGCAGTATTTT. Its protein product is CSVDGHSFTDTQYF.

The rearrangement links TRBV9 to TRBJ1-1; the D gene is possibly TRBD1 (5 bases). V lost 1 base and J 6 bases, leaving 7 bases between the germline ends. The CDR3 spans 12 residues. Germline values: CDR1 SGDLS, CDR2 YYNGEE. The CDR3 is CASSVQGAEAFF. The CDR3 bases are TGTGCCAGCAGCGTACAGGGCGCTGAAGCTTTCTTT.

The chain couples TRBV5-5 to TRBJ2-7; D remains unclear. Germline-derived CDR1 and CDR2 are SGHKS and YYEKEE (reference sequence). Trimming took 0 bases from V and 1 from J, leaving 11 bases between them. This CDR3 comprises 15 residues. The CDR3 coding sequence is TGTGCCAGCAGCTTGGCATGGAGAACATCCTACGAGCAGTACTTC. Translation: CASSLAWRTSYEQYF.

The V and J genes are TRBV28 and TRBJ2-7, with D perhaps matching TRBD1 (6 bases). This CDR3 comprises 13 residues. V was clipped by 5 bases and J by 2 bases, with 10 bases between them. Looked up from germline, CDR1 is MDHEN and CDR2 is SYDVKM. The CDR3 region is CASSPRGAYEQYF. CDR3 coding DNA: TGTGCCAGCAGTCCCAGGGGTGCCTACGAGCAGTACTTC.

The chain recombines TRBV29-1 with TRBJ1-2; D ambiguous. CDR1 is SQVTM and CDR2 is ANQGSEA in the germline V gene. Trimming cost V 4 bases and J 6 bases, with 3 bases left between them. The CDR3 has 9 amino acids. CDR3 DNA: TGCAGCGTTGTAGATGGCTACACCTTC. This sequence encodes CSVVDGYTF.

The rearrangement joins TRBV12-5 to TRBJ2-7; 10 bases agree with TRBD2. With 0 bases clipped from V and 4 bases from J, the junction kept 3 bases outside the gene matches. Germline assignment: CDR1 LGHNT and CDR2 FRNRAP. The CDR3 length is 15 residues. The CDR3 reads CASGLVAGGNYEQYF. The CDR3 nucleotides are TGTGCTAGTGGTTTGGTAGCGGGAGGGAATTACGAGCAGTACTTC.

Worth noting for this clone: Mismatch with germline at one junction end may stem from a read error. The CDR3 loop is CASSLSGSVNAQFF. DNA for the CDR3: TGCGCCAGCAGCTTGAGCGGGAGTGTGAATGCGCAGTTCTTC. The chain employs TRBV5-1 and TRBJ2-1, with 8 bases lining up with TRBD2. The CDR3 totals 14 residues. Germline CDR1 and CDR2: SGHRS and YFSETQ.

The chain links TRBV12-5 to TRBJ2-1, with 11 bases fitting TRBD2. The CDR3 contains 14 residues. J gave up 8 bases and V 7 bases, and 7 bases lay outside the gene matches. CDR1 and CDR2 (germline): LGHNT, FRNRAP. For the CDR3, the DNA is TGTGCTAGTGTTACTAGCGGGAGCGGCTATGAGCAGTTCTTC. Translation gives CASVTSGSGYEQFF.

V is TRBV5-1 and J is TRBJ2-7; D may be TRBD1 (5 bases). The germline gives CDR1 SGHRS, CDR2 YFSETQ. CDR3 size: 14 residues. V was cut by 4 bases and J by 7 bases, with 18 bases left in between. CDR3 amino acids: CASSLRQGEREQYF. The CDR3 bases are TGCGCCAGCAGCCTAAGGCAGGGCGAAAGGGAGCAGTACTTC.

This clone appeared once. The genes are TRBV15 and TRBJ2-7; maybe TRBD2 (5 bases). Trimming took 1 base from V and 5 from J, leaving 9 bases between them. The V gene's germline CDR1 is LNHNV and CDR2 YYDKDF (reference sequence). CDR3 length equals 13 residues. The CDR3 protein is CATSRAGVNEQYF. The CDR3 DNA sequence: TGTGCCACCAGCAGAGCCGGGGTTAACGAGCAGTACTTC.

The chain joins TRBV30 to TRBJ2-7; D is perhaps TRBD1 (7 bases). The CDR3 consists of 14 residues. Trimming cost V 4 bases and J 0 bases, with 13 bases left between them. Germline V gene data show CDR1 as GTSNPN and CDR2 as SVGIG (reference sequence). CDR3 nucleotides: TGTGCCTGGACCAGGGGGGTAAGCTCCTACGAGCAGTACTTC. Its translation is CAWTRGVSSYEQYF.

This clone was seen more than once but under ten times. The V gene is TRBV6-6, the J gene TRBJ2-3; 9 bases match TRBD1. V lost 9 bases and J lost 2; bases outside the gene matches: 12. Germline V gene sequence: CDR1 MNHNY, CDR2 SVGAGI (reference sequence). The CDR3 loop spans 16 amino acids. CDR3 in DNA: TGTGCCAGTCATAACAGGGGGCTCTCATACACAGATACGCAGTATTTT. It specifies CASHNRGLSYTDTQYF.